This is a list of T cell receptor beta chains from one sample in a study of T-cell reconstitution after alpha-beta-depleted transplantation in children. MiXCR, run by TCRdb on the PCR reads, gives a single entry per CDR3 protein. The repertoire consists of just over 350,000 distinct CDR3 sequences, with approximately 12% occurring once and the leading ten covering around 4.5%. Sequencing was performed on PBMCs, taken from the stem cell graft. Receptor source: a human donor who donated a stem cell graft to a child with Fanconi anemia. Both conserved end residues are trimmed from each CDR3. D genes are given only for firm matches. Not every row has a clone size; where given, it reads once, few, many or a size class.

v_gene: TRBV7-7
d_gene: -
j_gene: TRBJ2-2
abundance: -
CDR3aa: ASSWEPLGSGELF

v_gene: TRBV12-3/TRBV12-4
d_gene: TRBD1
j_gene: TRBJ1-1
abundance: -
CDR3aa: ASTTGYTEAF

v_gene: TRBV7-9
d_gene: -
j_gene: TRBJ1-4
abundance: many
CDR3aa: ASSLTGPSGEKLF

v_gene: TRBV12-3/TRBV12-4
d_gene: TRBD1
j_gene: TRBJ1-5
abundance: many
CDR3aa: ASRRDSHNQPQH

v_gene: TRBV6-1
d_gene: -
j_gene: TRBJ1-4
abundance: -
CDR3aa: ASSEADGLATNEKLF

v_gene: TRBV12-3/TRBV12-4
d_gene: -
j_gene: TRBJ1-2
abundance: -
CDR3aa: ASRPDFARRNYGYT

v_gene: TRBV18
d_gene: TRBD1
j_gene: TRBJ1-4
abundance: -
CDR3aa: ASSPQGAGPTNEKLF

v_gene: TRBV12-3/TRBV12-4
d_gene: TRBD2
j_gene: TRBJ2-1
abundance: many
CDR3aa: ASSREGSIADEQF

v_gene: TRBV2
d_gene: -
j_gene: TRBJ2-3
abundance: few
CDR3aa: ASREDGDPQY

v_gene: TRBV19
d_gene: -
j_gene: TRBJ2-1
abundance: few
CDR3aa: ASSAGPGRSDNEQF

v_gene: TRBV15
d_gene: -
j_gene: TRBJ2-3
abundance: many
CDR3aa: ATSADGSRPTDTQY

v_gene: TRBV7-8
d_gene: -
j_gene: TRBJ2-6
abundance: few
CDR3aa: ASSPLTALSSGANVLT

v_gene: TRBV6-4
d_gene: -
j_gene: TRBJ2-3
abundance: -
CDR3aa: ASSEQGGGTDTQY

v_gene: TRBV11-2
d_gene: -
j_gene: TRBJ1-6
abundance: few
CDR3aa: ASSLGRAVNSPLH

v_gene: TRBV28
d_gene: -
j_gene: TRBJ2-1
abundance: many
CDR3aa: ASSPWGVSYNEQF

v_gene: TRBV5-1
d_gene: -
j_gene: TRBJ1-2
abundance: -
CDR3aa: ASSLHMARGYT